Listed below are T cell receptor beta chains from one sample, sequenced in a study of blood T cell repertoires in COVID-19. Method: immunoSEQ multiplex PCR; TCRdb's copy keeps in-frame clones and lacks some. The sample has 200,000 to 250,000 clones, more than 70% seen once. The sequenced material came from PBMCs or T cells enriched from blood (not recorded which). Receptor source: a woman in her forties or fifties who had recovered from COVID-19. CDR3s include the opening cysteine and the closing phenylalanine or tryptophan. D genes are given only for firm matches. The size entry is marked missing in some rows and otherwise reads once, few, many or a size class.

v_call,j_call,cdr3_length,clone_size,d_call,cdr3_nt,cdr3_aa
TRBV4-2,TRBJ2-3,14,few,.,TGTGCCAGTCAAGGACTACAAAACACAGATACGCAGTATTTT,CASQGLQNTDTQYF
TRBV29-1,TRBJ1-1,12,.,TRBD1,TGCAGCGTTGGACAGGGGGCGTTTGGGGCTTTCTTT,CSVGQGAFGAFF
TRBV2,TRBJ1-2,14,.,TRBD1,TGTGCCAGCACTTTGACAGGGGGCAACTATGGCTACACCTTC,CASTLTGGNYGYTF
TRBV7-3,TRBJ2-1,14,.,TRBD2,TGTGCCAGCAGCCTAGCGGGAGGAGGAAATGAGCAGTTCTTC,CASSLAGGGNEQFF
TRBV20-1,TRBJ2-1,14,.,TRBD1,TGCAGTGCTAGTGTTACGACAGGGAACAATGAGCAGTTCTTC,CSASVTTGNNEQFF
TRBV18,TRBJ2-3,17,.,TRBD2,TGTGCCAGCTCACCAGAACTAGCGGGGGGGCCAGCAGATACGCAGTATTTT,CASSPELAGGPADTQYF
TRBV5-4,TRBJ1-2,15,.,TRBD1,TGTGCCAGCAGCTTACAGGGACAGGGGGCTTCCGGCTACACCTTC,CASSLQGQGASGYTF
TRBV3-1/TRBV3-2,TRBJ1-2,15,.,.,TGTGCCAGCAGCCAACCCCGCTCCGGTCACTATGGCTACACCTTC,CASSQPRSGHYGYTF
TRBV2,TRBJ1-4,16,.,TRBD1,TGTGCCAGCAGTCTGCAAGGACAGGTTGTTAATGAAAAACTGTTTTTT,CASSLQGQVVNEKLFF
TRBV19,TRBJ1-5,13,once,TRBD1,TGTGCCAGCGCGGACAGGGGAAATCAGCCCCAGCATTTT,CASADRGNQPQHF
TRBV5-1,TRBJ2-2,15,.,TRBD2,TGCGCCAGCAGATTCCTAGCGGGAGGAAGCGGGGAGCTGTTTTTT,CASRFLAGGSGELFF
TRBV29-1,TRBJ1-4,14,.,TRBD1,TGCAGCGTTCCGGGACAGGGGGTGAGCGAAAAACTGTTTTTT,CSVPGQGVSEKLFF
TRBV2,TRBJ1-2,14,.,.,TGTGCCAGCAGTGAGGTTGGAGGGATTGATGGCTACACCTTC,CASSEVGGIDGYTF
TRBV28,TRBJ1-6,16,.,.,TGTGCCAGCAGTTTAGGAGGAGGGATAGGTAATTCACCCCTCCACTTT,CASSLGGGIGNSPLHF
TRBV29-1,TRBJ1-1,12,.,.,TGCAGCGGAATCGGGGGGACCACTGAAGCTTTCTTT,CSGIGGTTEAFF
TRBV19,TRBJ2-1,15,.,TRBD2,TGTGCCAGTTTCTCCCGGGGGCTAGCGGGTCCTGAGCAGTTCTTC,CASFSRGLAGPEQFF
TRBV28,TRBJ1-2,13,.,.,TGTGCCAGCAATAACAGGGTGAACTATGGCTACACCTTC,CASNNRVNYGYTF
TRBV9,TRBJ2-5,16,.,.,TGTGCCAGCAGCGTAGGGTATAGCGGCAACCAAGAGACCCAGTACTTC,CASSVGYSGNQETQYF
TRBV5-4,TRBJ1-2,15,.,TRBD1,TGTGCCAGCAGCTTGGTTACAGGGGGCAGAGATGGCTACACCTTC,CASSLVTGGRDGYTF
TRBV9,TRBJ1-5,12,.,.,TGTGCCAGCAGCGTAGAAGGGGGGCCCCAGCATTTT,CASSVEGGPQHF
TRBV30,TRBJ1-3,12,.,TRBD1,TGTGCCGGGGACAGGGTCGGAAACACCATATATTTT,CAGDRVGNTIYF
TRBV4-3,TRBJ1-5,16,.,.,TGCGCCAGCAGCCAAGATGGAGGGTCAGGAAATCAGCCCCAGCATTTT,CASSQDGGSGNQPQHF
TRBV7-9,TRBJ1-4,15,once,TRBD1,TGTGCCAGCAGTCCACGGACAGGTTCGAATGAAAAACTGTTTTTT,CASSPRTGSNEKLFF
TRBV28,TRBJ1-6,15,.,.,TGTGCCAGCAGCCAAACCCCAGGGCCCCTATCACCCCTCCACTTT,CASSQTPGPLSPLHF
TRBV4-2,TRBJ2-1,13,once,TRBD2,TGTGCCAGCAGCCAGACTAGCGGCAATGAGCAGTTCTTC,CASSQTSGNEQFF
TRBV19,TRBJ1-2,13,.,TRBD1,TGTGCCAGTAGACAGGGACAGGCCTATGGCTACACCTTC,CASRQGQAYGYTF
TRBV28,TRBJ1-4,16,.,.,TGTGCCAGCAGTTCCCACGAACAGGGTCTGAATGAAAAACTGTTTTTT,CASSSHEQGLNEKLFF
TRBV10-1,TRBJ2-7,13,.,TRBD1,TGCGCCAGCAGTGCCGGGACAGGGCCCGAGCAGTACTTC,CASSAGTGPEQYF
TRBV6-1,TRBJ1-1,11,.,.,TGTGCCAGCAGTGAGGCGGTGGAAGCTTTCTTT,CASSEAVEAFF
TRBV6-2/TRBV6-3,TRBJ1-5,15,.,.,TGTGCCAGCAGTTACAGGGGCAGGGTCAATGAGCCCCAGCATTTT,CASSYRGRVNEPQHF
TRBV2,TRBJ2-2,15,.,TRBD1,TGTGCCAGCAGGAGACAGGGGGCCTCGACCGGGGAGCTGTTTTTT,CASRRQGASTGELFF
TRBV7-7,TRBJ1-6,15,.,TRBD1,TGTGCTAGCAGCCTAGACAGGGGGGCTAATTCACCCCTCCACTTT,CASSLDRGANSPLHF
TRBV28,TRBJ2-5,13,.,.,TGTGCCAGCAGACCACAGGGTGGGGAGACCCAGTACTTC,CASRPQGGETQYF
TRBV30,TRBJ2-7,14,.,.,TGTGCCTGGAGAAGTCAGGATATCTCCTACGAGCAGTACTTC,CAWRSQDISYEQYF
TRBV11-2,TRBJ2-1,16,.,TRBD2,TGTGCCAGCAGCTTAGGGACTAGCGGAAACTGGGATGAGCAGTTCTTC,CASSLGTSGNWDEQFF
TRBV2,TRBJ2-3,12,.,.,TGTGCCAGCAGTGTTCAGGGAGATACGCAGTATTTT,CASSVQGDTQYF
TRBV6-5,TRBJ1-1,15,.,.,TGTGCCAGCAGTTACACTAGGGCAGTTGGCACTGAAGCTTTCTTT,CASSYTRAVGTEAFF
TRBV6-5,TRBJ2-7,15,.,.,TGTGCCAGCAGTCCTTTCTGGAGCGGAACCTACGAGCAGTACTTC,CASSPFWSGTYEQYF
TRBV28,TRBJ1-2,14,.,TRBD1,TGTGCCAGCAGTTCGAGGGGGCTGCCGGGTGGCTACACCTTC,CASSSRGLPGGYTF
TRBV7-2,TRBJ1-5,15,.,.,TGTGCCAGCAGCCAGAGGCAGGGTAGCAATCAGCCCCAGCATTTT,CASSQRQGSNQPQHF
TRBV4-2,TRBJ2-3,16,.,TRBD2,TGTGCCAGCAGCCAGGGACTAGGCTCTAGCACAGATACGCAGTATTTT,CASSQGLGSSTDTQYF
TRBV6-5,TRBJ1-1,14,.,.,TGTGCCAGCAGCTCCCCCCGGGAGAACACTGAAGCTTTCTTT,CASSSPRENTEAFF